Listed here are 13 T cell receptor beta chains from one sample, sequenced in a study of neurological immune-mediated disorders. One entry per CDR3 protein results from TCRdb running MiXCR on the 5' RACE reads. Here the sample spans over 90,000 distinct CDR3 sequences, 11% being singletons. The sample's time point: longitudinal time-point 3. Specimen: PBMCs. The receptors shown here come from a female donor with HTLV-1-associated myelopathy (HAM/TSP).

This clonotype was seen ten or more times. The chain is built from TRBV5-1 and TRBJ2-1; 12 bases align to TRBD2. Germline CDR1 is SGHRS and CDR2 is YFSETQ. V lost 4 bases to trimming and J lost 6 bases; unmatched junction nucleotides: 8. The length of the CDR3 is 16 residues. This CDR3 reads CASSVALAGGINEQFF. The CDR3 DNA sequence: TGCGCCAGCAGCGTGGCGCTAGCGGGGGGGATCAATGAGCAGTTCTTC. The whole variable domain, remainder taken from reference TRBV5-1 and TRBJ2-1, is KAGVTQTPRYLIKTRGQQVTLSCSPISGHRSVSWYQQTPGQGLQFLFEYFSETQRNKGNFPGRFSGRQFSNSRSEMNVSTLELGDSALYLCASSVALAGGINEQFFGPGTRLTVL.

This chain connects TRBV5-1 to TRBJ1-3; possible D gene TRBD1, 6 bases. This CDR3 is 15 amino acids long. Trimming took off 4 bases at V and 15 bases at J, with 26 bases between the two ends. Per the germline V gene, CDR1 is SGHRS and CDR2 is YFSETQ. The CDR3 loop reads CASSQTGAAGNIRYF. DNA for the CDR3: TGCGCCAGCAGCCAGACGGGGGCCGCAGGAAACATCAGATATTTT. Looking up the rest from reference TRBV5-1 and TRBJ1-3 gives the full variable domain: KAGVTQTPRYLIKTRGQQVTLSCSPISGHRSVSWYQQTPGQGLQFLFEYFSETQRNKGNFPGRFSGRQFSNSRSEMNVSTLELGDSALYLCASSQTGAAGNIRYFGEGSWLTVV.

This clonotype has ten or more counts. The chain recombines TRBV5-1 with TRBJ2-3; D remains ambiguous. The CDR3 extends over 16 amino acids. The ends were cut back, 1 base at V and 0 bases at J, with 12 bases in the middle. Germline V lookup: CDR1 SGHRS, CDR2 YFSETQ. DNA of the CDR3: TGCGCCAGCAGCTTGTGGCGGTACCTTAGCACAGATACGCAGTATTTT. This codes for CASSLWRYLSTDTQYF.

This clonotype was counted at least ten times. This chain links TRBV15 with TRBJ1-6, with D perhaps TRBD1 (6 bases). Trimming shortened V by 2 bases and J by 9 bases, and 14 bases separated the two germline ends. The CDR3 length is 15 residues. Germline CDR1 reads LNHNV; CDR2 reads YYDKDF (reference sequence). This CDR3 is CATSRRTGGSSPLHF. The CDR3 nucleotides are TGTGCCACCAGCAGACGGACCGGGGGCAGTTCACCCCTCCACTTT.

This clonotype came up many times. This chain joins TRBV5-1 and TRBJ1-2; 9 bases map to TRBD1. Trimming took 0 bases from V and 2 from J; bases not matched to a gene: 5. The CDR3 loop spans 16 amino acids. Germline V gene lookup returns CDR1 SGHRS and CDR2 YFSETQ. CDR3 sequence (DNA): TGCGCCAGCAGCTTGGCCCCGGACAGGGGAAACTATGGCTACACCTTC. Translation: CASSLAPDRGNYGYTF.

About this clonotype: A much larger clone differs from this one at a single base, so this may be a read error. The chain has TRBV7-9 and TRBJ2-5, with D perhaps matching TRBD2 (6 bases). The CDR3 has 14 residues. Germline-derived CDR1 and CDR2 are SEHNR and FQNEAQ (reference sequence). V lost 3 bases, J lost 7 bases, and 15 bases lay in between. CDR3 residues: CASSFPDVGGTQYF. The CDR3 DNA is TGTGCCAGCAGCTTCCCGGACGTGGGGGGGACCCAGTACTTC.

V usage is TRBV5-1 and J usage is TRBJ1-1, with 8 nucleotides matching TRBD1. The germline V gene has CDR1 SGHRS and CDR2 YFSETQ. The V gene end was trimmed by 4 bases and the J gene end by 1 base; junction bases not matched to a gene: 18. The CDR3 totals 19 residues. CDR3 amino acids: CASSVVSVRTGKENTEAFF. The CDR3, as DNA: TGCGCCAGCAGCGTGGTGTCAGTGCGGACAGGGAAGGAGAACACTGAAGCTTTCTTT.

This clonotype was counted between two and nine times. This sequence joins TRBV20-1 and TRBJ1-1, with no clear D. The germline V gene encodes CDR1 DFQATT and CDR2 SNEGSKA (reference sequence). Trimming removed 5 bases from V and 1 base from J, with 11 bases in between. The CDR3 spans 13 residues. CDR3 amino acids: CSAVKPGNTEAFF. The CDR3 DNA is TGCAGTGCTGTGAAACCAGGGAACACTGAAGCTTTCTTT.

This chain connects TRBV4-2 to TRBJ1-6; D not certain. The CDR3 is made up of 15 amino acids. V lost 1 base and J lost 7, with 11 bases in between. From germline, CDR1 is LGHNA and CDR2 YNFKEQ. CDR3 sequence reads: CASSQGPGGNSPLHF. The CDR3 region has the DNA TGTGCCAGCAGCCAAGGTCCAGGTGGGAATTCACCCCTCCACTTT.

This clonotype was detected only a few times. The chain links TRBV6-2 or TRBV6-3 to TRBJ2-1, with 9 bases that match TRBD2. CDR1 is MNHEY, CDR2 SVGEGT, per germline. The CDR3 sequence is 17 residues long. The J segment lost 2 bases and the V segment lost 0 bases, leaving 5 bases of the junction unmatched. In DNA form, the CDR3 reads TGTGCCAGCAGTTACTCCCTAGCGGGGATCGCCTACAATGAGCAGTTCTTC. As protein: CASSYSLAGIAYNEQFF.

This clonotype was seen repeatedly, ten times or more. The chain joins TRBV5-1 to TRBJ2-1; D gene ambiguous. The CDR3 is made up of 14 amino acids. Per germline, CDR1 SGHRS and CDR2 YFSETQ. V lost 0 bases to trimming and J lost 5 bases, with 9 bases between them. This CDR3 reads CASSLARTDNEQFF. CDR3 nucleotides: TGCGCCAGCAGCTTGGCCAGAACGGACAATGAGCAGTTCTTC.

In this sample, this clonotype turned up a few times. The V gene is TRBV27, the J gene TRBJ2-3, with TRBD1 matching over 8 bases. The J segment lost 1 base and the V segment lost 8 bases, leaving 8 bases of the junction unmatched. This CDR3 region has 15 residues. The V gene's germline CDR1 is MNHEY and CDR2 SMNVEV (reference sequence). The CDR3 DNA reads TGTGCCAGCGGCTCGGGACAGGTGGGCACAGATACGCAGTATTTT. Protein product: CASGSGQVGTDTQYF.

This clonotype was seen repeatedly, ten times or more. The gene calls are TRBV2 and TRBJ1-2; no firm D call. Trimming removed 3 bases from V and 7 bases from J, with 15 bases in between. Germline CDR1 is SNHLY and CDR2 is FYNNEI. The CDR3 is 14 residues long. The CDR3 DNA reads TGTGCCAGCAGTGACTCTGGACTGCATACTGGCTACACCTTC. Protein sequence: CASSDSGLHTGYTF.